Reported below is one T cell receptor beta chain. This clone appeared a single time. What this receptor recognizes is not known. No qualities accompany the bases; no much larger clone lies one base away. Trimming accounts for 4 bases at V and 10 bases at J, while the number of junction bases matched to no gene is 12. Counted from cysteine to phenylalanine, this CDR3 has 15 amino acids. Of the read, only the CDR3 DNA is kept; its 45 bases are in frame from base 1. Based on the germline V gene, the CDR1 and CDR2 sequences are SGHRS and YFSETQ. The data are from a study of blood T cell repertoires in COVID-19 (dated by TCRdb to the early 2020s). Context from the whole study: The collaborator samples originated in the United States, Italy and Spain and spanned the acute and convalescent phases of COVID-19. The material from the prospective study consisted of cDNA or gDNA derived from T cells, B-cell-depleted T cells, or PBMCs. The dataset comprised deeply sampled blood TCRbeta repertoires from subjects exposed to, actively infected with, or recovered from COVID-19. The repertoires were released in a freely available public database intended as a resource for research on the immune response to SARS-CoV-2. The samples were drawn from the first 160 participants of the ongoing ImmuneRACE study and from some 1,300 subjects provided by 6 global collaborators. Sample metadata almost always included a de-identified subject ID, COVID-19 status, age in years and sex. Where available, HLA class I and class II types were taken from metadata supplied by the sample provider and were not determined by assay-based typing. Summary of the overall study and its limitations: The amount of clinical and demographic metadata varied by source and participant and was provided uncurated.

TCRbeta CDR3 regions were amplified from genomic DNA by means of the immunoSEQ Assay, a bias-controlled multiplex PCR. Concerning the study's data processing: Within the assay, amplification of reference gene primers was used to estimate how many nucleated cells each sample contained. Sequence reads were collapsed and filtered to measure the absolute abundance of every unique TCRbeta CDR3 rearrangement. For each sample, productive Simpson clonality was calculated as the square root of Simpson's diversity index over productive rearrangements. The clones in this table, taken by TCRdb from immuneACCESS, are in-frame only. Not every clone is retained; where verified, under half of the shortfall comes from an unresolved V gene, and the cause of the rest is unknown. V and J calls and clone size are copied from that table; D and trimming were computed from the DNA. The sample contains more than 50,000 clones, 85% to 95% of them found a single time. 3% to 4% of the sample is taken by the ten largest.

Whole blood was collected in K2EDTA tubes by collaborating institutions according to the institutions' own protocols. For TCRbeta analysis, collaborator samples were shipped as frozen whole blood, as isolated PBMCs, or as DNA extracted from either sample type. The sequence links TRBV5-1 to TRBJ2-1, with 9 middle bases fitting TRBD1. This receptor was obtained from a human donor in a cohort sampled during active COVID-19. The sample taken for sequencing was peripheral blood. DNA sequence: TGCGCCAGCAGCACGACCGGGACAGGGATCCACGAGCAGTTCTTC. It encodes CASSTTGTGIHEQFF. With the rest looked up from the reference TRBV5-1 and TRBJ2-1 genes rather than sequenced, the full variable domain is KAGVTQTPRYLIKTRGQQVTLSCSPISGHRSVSWYQQTPGQGLQFLFEYFSETQRNKGNFPGRFSGRQFSNSRSEMNVSTLELGDSALYLCASSTTGTGIHEQFFGPGTRLTVL.